These 24 T cell receptor beta chains share one sample of origin, sequenced in a study of cytomegalovirus exposure and HLA in healthy donors. The PCR employed 60 Vbeta primers together with 13 Jbeta primers. The method was immunoSEQ multiplex PCR; TCRdb's version includes in-frame clones alone and lacks a portion of them. The repertoire holds 150,000 to 200,000 clones, with about four fifths as singletons. Sequencing was carried out using PBMCs. These receptors came from a woman between 25 and 40 years old in good health and CMV-seropositive.

This clone has a handful of counts. The rearrangement joins TRBV10-1 to TRBJ1-2; no definite D call. V lost 2 bases, J lost 4 bases, and 8 bases lay in between. The germline gives CDR1 WNHNN, CDR2 SYGVQD (reference sequence). This CDR3 spans 13 amino acids. The CDR3 here is CASSEDTFYGYTF. CDR3 in DNA: TGCGCCAGCAGTGAGGACACTTTCTATGGCTACACCTTC.

This clone has more than one count but fewer than ten. The rearrangement uses TRBV5-4 and TRBJ2-7; D is perhaps TRBD1 (6 bases). V lost 3 bases and J 5 bases, leaving 18 bases between the germline ends. The CDR3 runs 15 residues. CDR1 and CDR2 (germline): SGHNT, YYREEE (reference sequence). The CDR3 coding sequence is TGTGCCAGCAGCTCCGGACAGCGCTTACGACACGAGCAGTACTTC. Encoded protein: CASSSGQRLRHEQYF.

CDR3 sequence reads: CASSEAGTEAFF. CDR3 DNA: TGTGCCAGCAGTGAAGCCGGCACTGAAGCTTTCTTT. The chain links TRBV6-1 to TRBJ1-1; no clear D. Germline V gene data show CDR1 as MNHNS and CDR2 as SASEGT. V lost 0 bases, J lost 4 bases, and 3 bases lay in between. This CDR3 has 12 amino acids.

The chain is built from TRBV4-2 and TRBJ1-1, with D perhaps TRBD1 (5 bases). V was shortened by 2 bases and J by 5 bases, with 18 bases between the two germline ends. Per the germline V gene, CDR1 is LGHNA and CDR2 is YNFKEQ. The CDR3 length is 16 residues. The CDR3 reads CASSQSVRIGGTEAFF. Written as DNA, the CDR3 is TGTGCCAGCAGCCAAAGTGTAAGGATCGGGGGAACTGAAGCTTTCTTT.

This chain uses TRBV6-5 with TRBJ2-1; D may be TRBD1 (5 bases). CDR3 size: 14 residues. Deletions cut 6 bases from V and 8 bases from J, with 17 bases between. Germline V gene sequence: CDR1 MNHEY, CDR2 SVGAGI. The CDR3: CASSPVGQWHEQFF. In nucleotides, the CDR3 is TGTGCCAGCAGCCCCGTGGGGCAGTGGCATGAGCAGTTCTTC.

V usage is TRBV28 and J usage is TRBJ2-1, with a weak D call TRBD2 (6 bases). Looked up from germline, CDR1 is MDHEN and CDR2 is SYDVKM. This CDR3 spans 15 amino acids. With 6 bases removed from V and 0 bases from J, the gap between germline ends came to 12 bases. CDR3 in amino acids: CASRSRTISYNEQFF. The CDR3 region has the DNA TGTGCCAGCAGGTCACGGACTATCTCCTACAATGAGCAGTTCTTC.

This chain links TRBV15 with TRBJ2-5, with TRBD2 as a possible D gene (6 bases). The J call could be wrong; TRBJ2-7 is a better fit for the DNA end. The CDR3 runs to 15 residues. CDR1 LNHNV and CDR2 YYDKDF come from the germline V gene (reference sequence). CDR3: CATSRDPRLVHEQYF. In nucleotides, the CDR3 is TGTGCCACCAGCAGAGATCCGAGACTAGTTCACGAGCAGTACTTC.

This chain uses TRBV9 with TRBJ2-2; D might be TRBD2 (7 bases). The V end was cut by 0 bases, the J end by 5 bases, with 14 bases between. Germline loops: CDR1 SGDLS, CDR2 YYNGEE. The CDR3 is 16 residues long. The CDR3 DNA reads TGTGCCAGCAGCGTAGATGTGGGGGGGCTAACCGGGGAGCTGTTTTTT. It translates to CASSVDVGGLTGELFF.

CDR3: CASSRDSLNTGELFF. CDR3 DNA sequence: TGTGCCAGCAGTAGAGACTCACTAAACACCGGGGAGCTGTTTTTT. J is TRBJ2-2 and V is TRBV9, with D uncertain. V was shortened by 5 bases and J by 2 bases, with 13 bases between the two germline ends. Per the germline V gene, CDR1 is SGDLS and CDR2 is YYNGEE. The CDR3 length is 15 residues.

This chain links TRBV28 with TRBJ1-3; D remains ambiguous. CDR1 and CDR2 (germline): MDHEN, SYDVKM. The CDR3 is made up of 14 amino acids. The V end lost 7 bases, the J end lost 0 bases, and 10 bases lay between the germline ends. This CDR3 reads CASKIALSGNTIYF. The CDR3 DNA is TGTGCCAGCAAGATAGCACTCTCTGGAAACACCATATATTTT.

The rearrangement uses TRBV6-6 and TRBJ2-7; 10 bases fit TRBD1. The CDR3 runs 13 residues. With 6 bases clipped from V and 5 bases from J, the junction kept 4 bases outside the gene matches. CDR1 and CDR2 from the germline V gene are MNHNY and SVGAGI (reference sequence). CDR3 amino acids: CASRGTGEHEQYF. In nucleotides, the CDR3 is TGTGCCAGCAGAGGGACAGGGGAGCACGAGCAGTACTTC.

This clone showed up just a few times. J is TRBJ2-2 and V is TRBV12-5, with 10 bases fitting TRBD2. The CDR3 consists of 16 residues. Trimming cost V 6 bases and J 4 bases; bases outside gene matches: 8. Looked up from germline, CDR1 is LGHNT and CDR2 is FRNRAP. CDR3 bases: TGTGCTAGTGGCCTCATAGCGGGAGGAATCACCGGGGAGCTGTTTTTT. The encoded protein is CASGLIAGGITGELFF.

CDR3 nucleotide sequence: TGTGCCAGCAGAGGACAGGGGGGCTATGGCTACACCTTC. Translating gives CASRGQGGYGYTF. The chain has TRBV27 and TRBJ1-2, with 10 bases identical to TRBD1. Germline V CDR1 and CDR2: MNHEY, SMNVEV (reference sequence). The trim removed 6 bases at V and 4 bases at J, leaving 2 bases unmatched. CDR3 length equals 13 residues.

The chain couples TRBV28 to TRBJ1-1; possibly TRBD1 for D (5 bases). The germline V gene encodes CDR1 MDHEN and CDR2 SYDVKM. The CDR3 has 15 residues. The V end lost 3 bases, the J end lost 3 bases, and 14 bases lay between the germline ends. The CDR3 DNA reads as TGTGCCAGCAGTTTCCCCGGGGGTGATGACACTGAAGCTTTCTTT. Its translation is CASSFPGGDDTEAFF.

The chain has TRBV28 and TRBJ2-3, with a possible D match to TRBD2 (5 bases). This CDR3 contains 15 residues. Trimming left V 3 bases short and J 1 base short, with 11 bases between. Germline CDR1 MDHEN, CDR2 SYDVKM. Here the CDR3 reads CASSFRGGGTDTQYF. CDR3 nucleotide sequence: TGTGCCAGCAGTTTTCGCGGAGGTGGCACAGATACGCAGTATTTT.

The CDR3 DNA reads as TGTGCCAGCAGCCCAGGGAACCAAGAGACCCAGTACTTC. Its translation: CASSPGNQETQYF. The V gene is TRBV5-4, the J gene TRBJ2-5; maybe TRBD1 (5 bases). V lost 4 bases to trimming and J lost 0 bases, with 7 bases between them. This CDR3 comprises 13 residues. CDR1 and CDR2 (germline): SGHNT, YYREEE (reference sequence).

J is TRBJ1-1 and V is TRBV5-1; D remains unclear. V lost 2 bases, J lost 5 bases, and 13 bases lay in between. CDR3 size: 14 residues. Germline assignment: CDR1 SGHRS and CDR2 YFSETQ. CDR3 sequence reads: CASSFDPRQTEAFF. The CDR3 DNA reads as TGCGCCAGCAGCTTCGACCCGAGGCAGACTGAAGCTTTCTTT. Supplemented by reference TRBV5-1 and TRBJ1-1, the full variable domain reads KAGVTQTPRYLIKTRGQQVTLSCSPISGHRSVSWYQQTPGQGLQFLFEYFSETQRNKGNFPGRFSGRQFSNSRSEMNVSTLELGDSALYLCASSFDPRQTEAFFGQGTRLTVV.

Only a few counts were recorded for this clone. The rearrangement joins TRBV5-1 to TRBJ1-5; D not resolved. The V gene's germline CDR1 is SGHRS and CDR2 YFSETQ. The length of the CDR3 is 11 residues. V lost 4 bases and J lost 8, with 7 bases in between. The DNA for the CDR3 is TGCGCCAGCAGCGCCGGGGAGCCCCAGCATTTT. Amino acid sequence: CASSAGEPQHF. Combining the CDR3 with reference TRBV5-1 and TRBJ1-5 gives the whole variable domain KAGVTQTPRYLIKTRGQQVTLSCSPISGHRSVSWYQQTPGQGLQFLFEYFSETQRNKGNFPGRFSGRQFSNSRSEMNVSTLELGDSALYLCASSAGEPQHFGDGTRLSIL.

The V and J genes are TRBV9 and TRBJ1-6, with D possibly TRBD1 on 5 matching bases. Trimming shortened V by 0 bases and J by 10 bases, and 5 bases separated the two germline ends. The germline V gene encodes CDR1 SGDLS and CDR2 YYNGEE. The CDR3 is 12 amino acids. Here the CDR3 reads CASSVGGSPLHF. The CDR3 nucleotides are TGTGCCAGCAGCGTAGGGGGCTCACCCCTCCACTTT.

The CDR3 nucleotides are TGTGCCAGCAGCTTAGCGGGACAGAACCCTGGAAACACCATATATTTT. Protein: CASSLAGQNPGNTIYF. The rearrangement joins TRBV7-8 to TRBJ1-3, with 7 bases fitting TRBD1. From germline, CDR1 is SGHVS and CDR2 FQNEAQ. Trimming at V came to 0 bases and at J to 2 bases, leaving 4 bases not matched to a gene. This CDR3 is built from 16 residues.

The CDR3 protein is CASSSGTTSETQYF. CDR3 nucleotides: TGTGCCAGCAGTTCCGGGACTACGTCGGAGACCCAGTACTTC. The J gene is TRBJ2-5, the V gene TRBV6-6; TRBD2 agrees at 7 bases. The V gene's germline CDR1 is MNHNY and CDR2 SVGAGI (reference sequence). The V segment lost 4 bases and the J segment 5 bases; nucleotides outside the gene matches: 7. This CDR3 spans 14 amino acids.

This CDR3 is CASSYTSGSSYEQYF. CDR3 coding DNA: TGTGCCAGCAGTTACACTAGCGGGAGCTCCTACGAGCAGTACTTC. The rearrangement joins TRBV4-2 to TRBJ2-7, with 11 bases lining up with TRBD2. Germline-derived CDR1 and CDR2 are LGHNA and YNFKEQ. Trimming removed 6 bases from V and 0 bases from J; junction bases left unmatched: 4. The length of the CDR3 is 15 residues.

The rearrangement links TRBV7-2 to TRBJ1-3, with TRBD1 matching over 7 bases. V was pared by 6 bases and J by 4 bases, with 3 bases of the junction left unmatched. The germline gives CDR1 SGHTA, CDR2 FQGNSA. This CDR3 region has 13 residues. The CDR3 region is CASSVQGGNTIYF. The DNA for the CDR3 is TGTGCCAGCAGTGTACAGGGGGGAAACACCATATATTTT.

Points on this clone: The junction departs from the called germline gene at one end, perhaps through a read error. The chain joins TRBV7-9 to TRBJ1-2; D not resolved. The CDR3 runs to 13 residues. Germline CDR1 SEHNR, CDR2 FQNEAQ (reference sequence). CDR3 amino acids: CSSSLALGLGYTF. The CDR3 DNA sequence: TGTTCCAGCAGCTTAGCGCTTGGGCTCGGCTACACCTTC.